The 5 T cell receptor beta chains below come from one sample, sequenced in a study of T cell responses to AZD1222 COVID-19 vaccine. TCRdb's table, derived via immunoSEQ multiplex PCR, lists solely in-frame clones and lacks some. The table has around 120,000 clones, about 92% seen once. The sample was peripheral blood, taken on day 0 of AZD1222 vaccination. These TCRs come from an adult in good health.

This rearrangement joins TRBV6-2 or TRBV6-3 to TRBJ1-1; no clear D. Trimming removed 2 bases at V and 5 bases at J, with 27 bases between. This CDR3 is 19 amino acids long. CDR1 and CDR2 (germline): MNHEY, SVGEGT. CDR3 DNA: TGTGCCAGCAGTTACGACGCAGTCAAGGAGGGAGTGATGTATACTGAAGCTTTCTTT. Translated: CASSYDAVKEGVMYTEAFF.

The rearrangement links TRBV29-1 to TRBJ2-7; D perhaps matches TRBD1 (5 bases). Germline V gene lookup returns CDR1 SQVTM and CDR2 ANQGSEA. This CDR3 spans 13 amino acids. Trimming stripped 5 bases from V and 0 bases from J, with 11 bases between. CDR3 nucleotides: TGCAGCGTTTTCTGGACAAACTCCTACGAGCAGTACTTC. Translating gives CSVFWTNSYEQYF.

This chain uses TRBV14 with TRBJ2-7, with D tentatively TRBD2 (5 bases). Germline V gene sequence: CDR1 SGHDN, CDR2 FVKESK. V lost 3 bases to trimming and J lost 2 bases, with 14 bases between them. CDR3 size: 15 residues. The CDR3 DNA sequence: TGTGCCAGCAGCCACTACTGGGAGTTCGCCTACGAGCAGTACTTC. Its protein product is CASSHYWEFAYEQYF.

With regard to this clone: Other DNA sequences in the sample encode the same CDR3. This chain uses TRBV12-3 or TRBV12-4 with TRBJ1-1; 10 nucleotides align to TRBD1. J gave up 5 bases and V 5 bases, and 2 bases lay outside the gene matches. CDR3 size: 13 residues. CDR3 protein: CASSRTGGTEAFF. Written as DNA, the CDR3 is TGTGCCAGCAGTCGGACAGGGGGGACTGAAGCTTTCTTT.

The CDR3 nucleotides read TGTGCCAGCAGCGCGGCGGATGGGTTCTCCTACGAGCAGTACTTC. It specifies CASSAADGFSYEQYF. The chain has TRBV9 and TRBJ2-7; no definite D call. Germline assignment: CDR1 SGDLS and CDR2 YYNGEE. V was trimmed by 3 bases and J by 0 bases, leaving 13 bases between them. The CDR3 is 15 amino acids.